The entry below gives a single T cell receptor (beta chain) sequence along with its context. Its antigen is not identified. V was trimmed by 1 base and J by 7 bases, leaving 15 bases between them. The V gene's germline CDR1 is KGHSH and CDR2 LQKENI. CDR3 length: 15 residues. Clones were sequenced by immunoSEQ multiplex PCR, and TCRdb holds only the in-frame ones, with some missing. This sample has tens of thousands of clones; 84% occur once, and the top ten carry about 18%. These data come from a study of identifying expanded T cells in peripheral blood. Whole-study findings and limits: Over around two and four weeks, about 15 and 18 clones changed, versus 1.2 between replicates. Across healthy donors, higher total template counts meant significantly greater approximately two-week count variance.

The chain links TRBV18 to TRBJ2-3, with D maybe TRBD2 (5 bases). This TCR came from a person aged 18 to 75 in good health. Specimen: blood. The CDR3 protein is CASSPQGGDGNTQYF. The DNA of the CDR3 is TGTGCCAGCTCACCACAAGGAGGCGACGGGAATACGCAGTATTTT.